The next 15 T cell receptor beta chains were all read from a single sample in a study of blood T cell repertoires in COVID-19. The assay was immunoSEQ multiplex PCR, and TCRdb's table has in-frame clones only and misses some. Here the sample spans 310,000 or so clones, approximately 86% being singletons. The material sequenced was peripheral blood. The receptors were gathered from a woman in her forties or fifties who had recovered from COVID-19.

The chain joins TRBV27 to TRBJ2-7; 8 bases agree with TRBD1. Germline trimming cut 5 bases from V and 5 bases from J; bases unmatched to any gene: 11. The CDR3 runs to 15 residues. Germline V gives CDR1 MNHEY, CDR2 SMNVEV (reference sequence). CDR3 region: CASSPRDRSSDEQYF. The CDR3 nucleotides are TGTGCCAGCAGTCCACGGGACAGGTCGAGCGACGAGCAGTACTTC.

V gene TRBV7-2 combines with J gene TRBJ2-2; 8 bases align to TRBD1. Germline loops: CDR1 SGHTA, CDR2 FQGNSA. With V trimmed by 2 bases and J by 5 bases, 7 bases remained unmatched. CDR3 length equals 16 residues. The CDR3 sequence: CASSLRQGARTGELFF. Here the CDR3 DNA reads TGTGCCAGCAGCTTAAGGCAGGGGGCGCGAACCGGGGAGCTGTTTTTT.

DNA for the CDR3: TGTGCCAGCAGTGCCGGGTCCATAGCGGGAGGCTCCCTCTCCTACGAGCAGTACTTC. Translation: CASSAGSIAGGSLSYEQYF. The rearrangement links TRBV28 to TRBJ2-7; 10 bases map to TRBD2. V was clipped by 5 bases and J by 0 bases; unmatched bases: 16. Germline CDR1 and CDR2: MDHEN and SYDVKM. The length of the CDR3 is 19 residues.

J is TRBJ1-2 and V is TRBV4-1; 9 bases align to TRBD1. V lost 1 base to trimming and J lost 2 bases; unmatched junction nucleotides: 11. This CDR3 is built from 18 residues. CDR1 MGHRA and CDR2 YSYEKL come from the germline V gene. The CDR3 DNA sequence: TGCGCCAGCAGCCAAGTCCCCCGGCGACAGGGGGACAACTATGGCTACACCTTC. Encoded protein: CASSQVPRRQGDNYGYTF.

The J gene is TRBJ1-2, the V gene TRBV5-1; 8 nucleotides align to TRBD1. The CDR3 runs to 15 residues. Germline CDR1 and CDR2: SGHRS and YFSETQ. V shed 2 bases, J shed 6 bases, and the junction held 9 bases outside the gene matches. DNA for the CDR3: TGCGCCAGCAGCTTAGGGACAGGTCTTTCAGATGGCTACACCTTC. Translating it yields CASSLGTGLSDGYTF.

The genes are TRBV10-2 and TRBJ2-3; TRBD1 agrees at 11 bases. The CDR3 consists of 13 residues. The germline V gene has CDR1 WSHSY and CDR2 SAAADI. With 8 bases clipped from V and 7 bases from J, the junction kept 5 bases outside the gene matches. The CDR3 protein is CASGGQGAYTQYF. For the CDR3, the DNA is TGCGCCAGCGGAGGACAGGGGGCATATACGCAGTATTTT.

The chain couples TRBV24-1 to TRBJ1-6; tentative D call: TRBD1 (5 bases). This CDR3 spans 12 amino acids. Germline V gene data show CDR1 as KGHDR and CDR2 as SFDVKD. Trimming removed 12 bases at V and 6 bases at J, with 11 bases between. The CDR3 sequence is CAGVGGNSPLHF. CDR3 DNA sequence: TGTGCCGGGGTCGGGGGTAATTCACCCCTCCACTTT.

The gene calls are TRBV2 and TRBJ1-2, with D maybe TRBD1 (5 bases). Looked up from germline, CDR1 is SNHLY and CDR2 is FYNNEI. Trimming left V 7 bases short and J 4 bases short, with 10 bases between. The CDR3 is 12 residues long. Here the CDR3 DNA reads TGTGCCAGCAAAAGGACAAGCTATGGCTACACCTTC. This codes for CASKRTSYGYTF.

J is TRBJ1-2 and V is TRBV10-3, with 9 bases fitting TRBD1. This CDR3 spans 17 amino acids. Germline loops: CDR1 ENHRY, CDR2 SYGVKD. J lost 7 bases, V lost 0 bases, and 12 bases had no gene match. For the CDR3, the DNA is TGTGCCATCAGTGAGTCGTGGAACCGGGACAGGGAGTTTGGCTACACCTTC. This translates into CAISESWNRDREFGYTF.

This clone has just one count. The chain combines TRBV19 with TRBJ2-7, with D possibly matching TRBD1 (5 bases). This CDR3 comprises 13 residues. Trimming took off 6 bases at V and 1 base at J, with 10 bases between the two ends. CDR1 and CDR2 (germline): LNHDA, SQIVND (reference sequence). In DNA form, the CDR3 reads TGTGCCAGTAGATCGACAGCTTCCTACGAGCAGTACTTC. This translates into CASRSTASYEQYF. Full variable domain (rest looked up from reference TRBV19 and TRBJ2-7): DGGITQSPKYLFRKEGQNVTLSCEQNLNHDAMYWYRQDPGQGLRLIYYSQIVNDFQKGDIAEGYSVSREKKESFPLTVTSAQKNPTAFYLCASRSTASYEQYFGPGTRLTVT.

The CDR3 bases are TGTGCCAGCAGTTACCTCGGGCGGGAAAGTCAGCCCCAGCATTTT. Translated: CASSYLGRESQPQHF. The chain is built from TRBV6-5 and TRBJ1-5; D gene unclear. CDR1 and CDR2 from the germline V gene are MNHEY and SVGAGI. The length of the CDR3 is 15 residues. Trimming took off 2 bases at V and 6 bases at J, with 14 bases between the two ends.

In nucleotides, the CDR3 is TGTGCCAGCAGTGGGGAGGGGGGGTTTCGGCATCAGCCCCAGCATTTT. Translation: CASSGEGGFRHQPQHF. This chain joins TRBV2 and TRBJ1-5, with D possibly TRBD1 on 6 matching bases. The germline V gene has CDR1 SNHLY and CDR2 FYNNEI. This CDR3 region has 16 residues. Trimming left V 4 bases short and J 5 bases short, with 18 bases between. Complete variable domain (other parts from reference TRBV2 and TRBJ1-5): EPEVTQTPSHQVTQMGQEVILRCVPISNHLYFYWYRQILGQKVEFLVSFYNNEISEKSEIFDDQFSVERPDGSNFTLKIRSTKLEDSAMYFCASSGEGGFRHQPQHFGDGTRLSIL.

The chain is built from TRBV28 and TRBJ1-3, with D uncertain. From germline, CDR1 is MDHEN and CDR2 SYDVKM. The CDR3 is made up of 13 amino acids. Trimming stripped 3 bases from V and 1 base from J, with 4 bases between. In DNA, the CDR3 is TGTGCCAGCAGTTTCGGGTCTGGAAACACCATATATTTT. It codes for CASSFGSGNTIYF. The full variable domain, its missing parts supplied by reference TRBV28 and TRBJ1-3, is DVKVTQSSRYLVKRTGEKVFLECVQDMDHENMFWYRQDPGLGLRLIYFSYDVKMKEKGDIPEGYSVSREKKERFSLILESASTNQTSMYLCASSFGSGNTIYFGEGSWLTVV.

This chain links TRBV3-1 (or the pseudogene TRBV3-2) with TRBJ1-4; maybe TRBD1 (5 bases). Trimming pared 3 bases from V and 4 bases from J, leaving 15 bases between. The CDR3 has 16 residues. The germline CDR1 and CDR2 sequences are LGHDT and YNNKEL (reference sequence). The CDR3 region is CASSHNSAGVNEKLFF. DNA of the CDR3: TGTGCCAGCAGCCATAACAGCGCGGGGGTTAATGAAAAACTGTTTTTT.

The chain links TRBV30 to TRBJ2-1; 11 bases fit TRBD2. Germline CDR1 reads GTSNPN; CDR2 reads SVGIG (reference sequence). J lost 9 bases, V lost 0 bases, and 1 base had no gene match. The CDR3 extends over 13 amino acids. The CDR3 region is CAWSVLAGVEQFF. CDR3 coding DNA: TGTGCCTGGAGTGTACTAGCGGGAGTTGAGCAGTTCTTC.